The 32 T cell receptor beta chains in this list originate from one sample, sequenced in a study of siplizumab effects on memory and regulatory T cells. The data were produced by immunoSEQ multiplex PCR, yet TCRdb's version contains in-frame clones alone and is incomplete. The data hold over 65,000 clones, with 93% observed a single time. The sequencing sample was made of CD8+ T cells sorted from blood. These receptor sequences come from a human donor in good health.

This chain links TRBV15 with TRBJ2-5, with D possibly TRBD1 on 7 matching bases. The V and J ends lost 0 bases and 5 bases respectively, with 13 bases between them. The CDR3 contains 15 residues. Germline CDR1 and CDR2: LNHNV and YYDKDF (reference sequence). CDR3 protein: CATSRDRAGGETQYF. Here the CDR3 DNA reads TGTGCCACCAGCAGAGATCGGGCAGGGGGGGAGACCCAGTACTTC.

The chain couples TRBV7-3 to TRBJ1-5, with TRBD1 matching over 8 bases. Germline-derived CDR1 and CDR2 are SGHTA and FQGTGA. V lost 11 bases and J lost 0; bases outside the gene matches: 12. CDR3 size: 16 residues. For the CDR3, the DNA is TGTGCCGGGGACAGGTTAGGTCGTGCTAGCAATCAGCCCCAGCATTTT. Translating it yields CAGDRLGRASNQPQHF.

The gene calls are TRBV5-4 and TRBJ1-1, with D unresolved. Per the germline V gene, CDR1 is SGHNT and CDR2 is YYREEE (reference sequence). CDR3 length: 15 amino acids. V was cut by 8 bases and J by 12 bases, with 29 bases left in between. DNA for the CDR3: TGTGCCAGTACCTCGACCTCCGGAGGAACCCCGGGGACTTTCTTT. Translating it yields CASTSTSGGTPGTFF.

The J gene is TRBJ1-1, the V gene TRBV4-2; 7 nucleotides line up with TRBD1. Looked up from germline, CDR1 is LGHNA and CDR2 is YNFKEQ. The trim removed 5 bases at V and 7 bases at J, leaving 7 bases unmatched. The CDR3 sequence is 13 residues long. The CDR3 sequence is CASSLGTAVEAFF. The CDR3 coding sequence is TGTGCCAGCAGCTTGGGGACAGCCGTTGAAGCTTTCTTT.

J is TRBJ1-1 and V is TRBV9; unclear D gene. Germline V gene data show CDR1 as SGDLS and CDR2 as YYNGEE. The CDR3 loop spans 12 amino acids. The V gene lost 0 bases and the J gene lost 5 bases, with 5 bases spanning the gap. The CDR3: CASSVGITEAFF. CDR3 coding DNA: TGTGCCAGCAGCGTAGGGATAACTGAAGCTTTCTTT.

V gene TRBV6-1 combines with J gene TRBJ1-5; unclear D gene. CDR1 is MNHNS and CDR2 is SASEGT in the germline V gene. The CDR3 loop spans 16 amino acids. V lost 3 bases and J 7 bases, leaving 19 bases between the germline ends. The CDR3, as DNA: TGTGCCAGCAGTGATGGGTTTATGAGGGCAGGACAGCCCCAGCATTTT. This gives the protein CASSDGFMRAGQPQHF.

The V and J genes are TRBV18 and TRBJ2-1; 10 bases map to TRBD2. The V gene's germline CDR1 is KGHSH and CDR2 LQKENI. Losses at the gene ends were 2 bases for V and 13 bases for J; bases not matched to a gene: 29. The CDR3 extends over 21 amino acids. CDR3 in amino acids: CASSPKPSGLAEIPAQKLQFF. In nucleotides, the CDR3 is TGTGCCAGCTCACCAAAGCCATCCGGACTAGCGGAGATTCCAGCGCAAAAACTTCAGTTCTTC.

This sequence joins TRBV7-8 and TRBJ2-5; D gene uncertain. CDR3 length equals 13 residues. Deletions cut 5 bases from V and 5 bases from J, with 12 bases between. Per germline, CDR1 SGHVS and CDR2 FQNEAQ. This chain's CDR3 is CASSHPPAETQYF. Written as DNA, the CDR3 is TGTGCCAGCAGCCACCCCCCCGCGGAGACCCAGTACTTC.

The rearrangement uses TRBV15 and TRBJ2-1; 7 bases fit TRBD1. The V gene end was trimmed by 5 bases and the J gene end by 7 bases; junction bases not matched to a gene: 11. There are 15 residues in the CDR3. Germline CDR1 LNHNV, CDR2 YYDKDF (reference sequence). The CDR3 region has the DNA TGTGCCACCAGCTCCCCGACAGGGCTGGGGAATGAGCAGTTCTTC. Protein sequence: CATSSPTGLGNEQFF.

The chain has TRBV4-1 and TRBJ1-3, with D perhaps TRBD1 (5 bases). Germline loops: CDR1 MGHRA, CDR2 YSYEKL. Trimming took off 4 bases at V and 2 bases at J, with 24 bases between the two ends. The CDR3 has 19 residues. The CDR3 loop reads CASSPRVGTDPLPGNTIYF. The DNA of the CDR3 is TGCGCCAGCAGCCCCCGGGTGGGGACCGACCCACTCCCTGGAAACACCATATATTTT.

The V gene is TRBV7-9, the J gene TRBJ1-3; D remains unclear. Trimming stripped 5 bases from V and 4 bases from J, with 12 bases between. CDR1 and CDR2 (germline): SEHNR, FQNEAQ (reference sequence). This CDR3 comprises 14 residues. In nucleotides, the CDR3 is TGTGCCAGCAGCGCAGACTATGCAGGAAACACCATATATTTT. Its translation is CASSADYAGNTIYF.

This chain links TRBV5-4 with TRBJ2-1; D is perhaps TRBD1 or TRBD2 (5 bases each). Germline assignment: CDR1 SGHNT and CDR2 YYREEE (reference sequence). CDR3 size: 12 residues. V dropped 4 bases and J dropped 7 bases, with 9 bases sitting between them. The CDR3 coding sequence is TGTGCCAGCAGCCCCGGGACGAATGAGCAGTTCTTC. Translated, it gives CASSPGTNEQFF.

The V call is TRBV7-9, the J call TRBJ1-1; D uncertain. Germline lookup yields CDR1 SEHNR and CDR2 FQNEAQ (reference sequence). The CDR3 has 11 amino acids. V was clipped by 5 bases and J by 2 bases, with 3 bases between them. The CDR3 loop reads CASSRNTEAFF. The CDR3 DNA is TGTGCCAGCAGCCGTAACACTGAAGCTTTCTTT. Filled out from reference TRBV7-9 and TRBJ1-1, the complete variable domain reads DTGVSQNPRHKITKRGQNVTFRCDPISEHNRLYWYRQTLGQGPEFLTYFQNEAQLEKSRLLSDRFSAERPKGSFSTLEIQRTEQGDSAMYLCASSRNTEAFFGQGTRLTVV.

This chain connects TRBV18 to TRBJ2-7; no reliable D call. Germline V gene sequence: CDR1 KGHSH, CDR2 LQKENI. Trimming shortened V by 2 bases and J by 2 bases, and 7 bases separated the two germline ends. The CDR3 is made up of 13 amino acids. CDR3 nucleotide sequence: TGTGCCAGCTCACCATCAGAGACCTACGAGCAGTACTTC. It translates to CASSPSETYEQYF.

The CDR3 spells CASSPALGEMNTEAFF. As DNA, the CDR3 is TGTGCCAGCAGCCCCGCTTTAGGGGAAATGAACACTGAAGCTTTCTTT. The V call is TRBV4-2, the J call TRBJ1-1; TRBD1 might be the D (5 bases). This CDR3 contains 16 residues. Looked up from germline, CDR1 is LGHNA and CDR2 is YNFKEQ. V shed 4 bases and J shed 0 bases, with 15 bases lying between them.

The V call is TRBV10-3, the J call TRBJ1-2; TRBD1 aligns across 9 bases. The ends lost 6 bases at V and 8 bases at J; junction bases unmatched: 4. Per the germline V gene, CDR1 is ENHRY and CDR2 is SYGVKD. The CDR3 loop spans 12 amino acids. The CDR3: CAIRGQGYGYTF. Here the CDR3 DNA reads TGTGCCATCAGAGGACAGGGGTACGGCTACACCTTC.

V and J are TRBV7-9 and TRBJ1-2, with D unresolved. In germline, CDR1 is SEHNR, CDR2 FQNEAQ (reference sequence). V was pared by 5 bases and J by 4 bases, with 17 bases between. The CDR3 has 15 amino acids. The CDR3 bases are TGTGCCAGCAGCCCGGACCCGGACTTAATCTATGGCTACACCTTC. Encoded protein: CASSPDPDLIYGYTF.

The rearrangement uses TRBV4-1 and TRBJ1-1; D not certain. The V and J ends lost 1 base and 4 bases respectively, with 7 bases between them. Germline V gene data show CDR1 as MGHRA and CDR2 as YSYEKL. This CDR3 contains 13 residues. The CDR3 is CASSQGTGTEAFF. For the CDR3, the DNA is TGCGCCAGCAGCCAAGGGACGGGCACTGAAGCTTTCTTT.

Remarks on this clone: The sample has other DNA sequences that encode this CDR3 too. This sequence joins TRBV4-3 and TRBJ2-1, with D perhaps matching TRBD2 (6 bases). Per germline, CDR1 LGHNA and CDR2 YSLEER. This CDR3 region has 14 residues. The V gene lost 0 bases and the J gene lost 6 bases, with 9 bases spanning the gap. The DNA for the CDR3 is TGCGCCAGCAGCCAAGATCTGGGAGGCAATGAGCAGTTCTTC. As protein: CASSQDLGGNEQFF.

The chain carries TRBV7-9 and TRBJ1-2; perhaps TRBD1 as D (6 bases). From germline, CDR1 is SEHNR and CDR2 FQNEAQ (reference sequence). V lost 7 bases, J lost 4 bases, and 16 bases lay in between. CDR3 size: 14 residues. CDR3 in amino acids: CASTTITGTYGYTF. The CDR3 nucleotides are TGTGCCAGCACCACCATAACAGGGACCTATGGCTACACCTTC.

The chain is built from TRBV27 and TRBJ1-4; weak D call: TRBD1 (5 bases). The CDR3 covers 14 residues. Germline-derived CDR1 and CDR2 are MNHEY and SMNVEV (reference sequence). Trimming removed 0 bases at V and 5 bases at J, with 7 bases between. The CDR3, as DNA: TGTGCCAGCAGTTTATCACGGGGGAATGAAAAACTGTTTTTT. Encoded protein: CASSLSRGNEKLFF.

This chain links TRBV4-1 with TRBJ2-1, with a weak D call TRBD2 (5 bases). The V gene lost 0 bases and the J gene lost 4 bases, with 10 bases spanning the gap. This CDR3 comprises 15 residues. Germline V gene data show CDR1 as MGHRA and CDR2 as YSYEKL. CDR3 in amino acids: CASSQEGDPYNEQFF. The CDR3 DNA sequence: TGCGCCAGCAGCCAAGAGGGAGACCCTTACAATGAGCAGTTCTTC.

The chain uses TRBV6-1 and TRBJ2-7; the D gene is possibly TRBD1 (6 bases). Trimming left V 6 bases short and J 2 bases short, with 14 bases between. Germline CDR1 reads MNHNS; CDR2 reads SASEGT. The CDR3 is made up of 14 amino acids. Here the CDR3 DNA reads TGTGCCAGCAGGACGCAGGGGATCACCTACGAGCAGTACTTC. Translated: CASRTQGITYEQYF.

The chain carries TRBV5-6 and TRBJ2-7; D is uncertain. The germline gives CDR1 SGHDT, CDR2 YYEEEE. Trimming took off 4 bases at V and 6 bases at J, with 11 bases between the two ends. The CDR3 has 12 residues. CDR3 DNA: TGTGCCAGCAGCGGTAGTTTTGGCGAGCAGTACTTC. This encodes CASSGSFGEQYF.

The chain couples TRBV13 to TRBJ2-1; TRBD2 is a possible D gene (6 bases). This CDR3 is built from 15 residues. Looked up from germline, CDR1 is PRHDT and CDR2 is FYEKMQ (reference sequence). V lost 1 base and J 4 bases, leaving 11 bases between the germline ends. CDR3 in DNA: TGTGCCAGCAGCTTAGCGGGACTGGGTTACAATGAGCAGTTCTTC. Its protein is CASSLAGLGYNEQFF.

This clone appeared once. This chain's CDR3 is CASSINPGNTIYF. Written as DNA, the CDR3 is TGTGCCAGTAGCATTAATCCCGGAAACACCATATATTTT. V is TRBV19 and J is TRBJ1-3, with D unresolved. Trimming took off 6 bases at V and 4 bases at J, with 10 bases between the two ends. Germline loops: CDR1 LNHDA, CDR2 SQIVND (reference sequence). This CDR3 contains 13 residues.

The J gene is TRBJ2-5, the V gene TRBV27, with TRBD1 identical over 7 bases. Germline CDR1 and CDR2: MNHEY and SMNVEV (reference sequence). The CDR3 has 14 residues. Trimming at V came to 4 bases and at J to 5 bases, leaving 7 bases not matched to a gene. CDR3 sequence reads: CASSSRQGPETQYF. Here the CDR3 DNA reads TGTGCCAGCAGTTCCCGACAGGGACCGGAGACCCAGTACTTC.

The genes are TRBV27 and TRBJ1-4; D unresolved. Trimming shortened V by 3 bases and J by 5 bases, and 13 bases separated the two germline ends. Germline loops: CDR1 MNHEY, CDR2 SMNVEV (reference sequence). The CDR3 sequence is 15 residues long. Written as DNA, the CDR3 is TGTGCCAGCAGTTTCCTCTCGGACGGGAATGAAAAACTGTTTTTT. This encodes CASSFLSDGNEKLFF.

V is TRBV19 and J is TRBJ1-1, with D unresolved. Trimming left V 8 bases short and J 6 bases short, with 16 bases between. This CDR3 contains 13 residues. The germline CDR1 and CDR2 sequences are LNHDA and SQIVND (reference sequence). CDR3 bases: TGTGCCAGTTATGGGCGGCAGGTTCCTGAAGCTTTCTTT. This translates into CASYGRQVPEAFF.

The V gene is TRBV19, the J gene TRBJ1-2; 9 bases align to TRBD1. The J segment lost 4 bases and the V segment lost 5 bases, leaving 14 bases of the junction unmatched. This CDR3 has 17 amino acids. The germline CDR1 and CDR2 sequences are LNHDA and SQIVND (reference sequence). The CDR3 DNA reads as TGTGCCAGTAGTCTCGGGACAGGGATAGGTGTCATCTATGGCTACACCTTC. Residues: CASSLGTGIGVIYGYTF.

This chain connects TRBV2 to TRBJ2-7; 9 positions agree with TRBD1. The CDR3 totals 16 residues. Germline trimming cut 8 bases from V and 3 bases from J; bases unmatched to any gene: 14. From germline, CDR1 is SNHLY and CDR2 FYNNEI. The CDR3 spells CASVGGRNRGLYEQYF. The CDR3 DNA sequence: TGTGCCAGCGTTGGCGGCCGAAACAGGGGGCTCTACGAGCAGTACTTC. Supplemented by reference TRBV2 and TRBJ2-7, the full variable domain reads EPEVTQTPSHQVTQMGQEVILRCVPISNHLYFYWYRQILGQKVEFLVSFYNNEISEKSEIFDDQFSVERPDGSNFTLKIRSTKLEDSAMYFCASVGGRNRGLYEQYFGPGTRLTVT.

V gene TRBV27 combines with J gene TRBJ2-2, with D tentatively TRBD1 or TRBD2 (5 bases each). Germline CDR1 and CDR2: MNHEY and SMNVEV (reference sequence). V lost 7 bases to trimming and J lost 4 bases, with 10 bases between them. The CDR3 covers 13 residues. The CDR3 region is CASTPGTTGELFF. Here the CDR3 DNA reads TGTGCCAGCACCCCGGGGACCACCGGGGAGCTGTTTTTT.